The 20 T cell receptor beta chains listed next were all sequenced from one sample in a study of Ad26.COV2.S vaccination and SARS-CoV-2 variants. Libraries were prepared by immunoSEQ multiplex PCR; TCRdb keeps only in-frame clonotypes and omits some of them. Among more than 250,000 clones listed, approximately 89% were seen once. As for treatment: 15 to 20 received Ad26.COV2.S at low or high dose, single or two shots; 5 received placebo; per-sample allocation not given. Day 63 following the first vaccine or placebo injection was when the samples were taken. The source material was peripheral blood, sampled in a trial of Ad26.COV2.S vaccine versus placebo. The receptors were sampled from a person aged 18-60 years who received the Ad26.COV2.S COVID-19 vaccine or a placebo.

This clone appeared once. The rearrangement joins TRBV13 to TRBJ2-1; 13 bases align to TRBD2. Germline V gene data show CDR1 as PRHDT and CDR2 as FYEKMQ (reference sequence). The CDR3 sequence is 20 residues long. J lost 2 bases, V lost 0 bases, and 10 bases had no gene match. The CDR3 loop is CASSLGSRRTSGGAYNEQFF. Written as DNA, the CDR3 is TGTGCCAGCAGCTTAGGATCGAGGAGAACTAGCGGGGGGGCCTACAATGAGCAGTTCTTC.

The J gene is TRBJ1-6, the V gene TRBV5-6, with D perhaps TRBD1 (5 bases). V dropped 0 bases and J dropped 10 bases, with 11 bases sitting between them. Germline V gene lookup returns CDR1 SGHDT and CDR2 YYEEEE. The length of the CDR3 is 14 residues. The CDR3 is CASSLGGGGSPLHF. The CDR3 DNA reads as TGTGCCAGCAGCTTGGGCGGGGGGGGATCACCCCTCCACTTT.

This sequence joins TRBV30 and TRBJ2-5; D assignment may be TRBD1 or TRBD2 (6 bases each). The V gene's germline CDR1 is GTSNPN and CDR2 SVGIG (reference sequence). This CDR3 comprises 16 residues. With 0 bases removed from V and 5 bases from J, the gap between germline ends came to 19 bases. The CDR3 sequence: CAWSVQGWGAGETQYF. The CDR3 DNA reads TGTGCCTGGAGTGTACAAGGATGGGGGGCTGGGGAGACCCAGTACTTC.

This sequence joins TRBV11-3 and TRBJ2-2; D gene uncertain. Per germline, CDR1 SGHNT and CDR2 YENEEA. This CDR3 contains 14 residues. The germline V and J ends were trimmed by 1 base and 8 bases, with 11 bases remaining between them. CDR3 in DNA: TGTGCCAGCAGCTTAGCTTTGATGTCGGGGGAGCTGTTTTTT. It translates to CASSLALMSGELFF.

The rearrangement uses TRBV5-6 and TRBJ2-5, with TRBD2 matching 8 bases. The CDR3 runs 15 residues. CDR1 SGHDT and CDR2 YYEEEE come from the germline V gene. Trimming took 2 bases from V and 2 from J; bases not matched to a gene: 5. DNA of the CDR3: TGTGCCAGCAGCTTAATAAGCGGGGGACAAGAGACCCAGTACTTC. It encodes CASSLISGGQETQYF. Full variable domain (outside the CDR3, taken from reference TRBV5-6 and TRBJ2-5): DAGVTQSPTHLIKTRGQQVTLRCSPKSGHDTVSWYQQALGQGPQFIFQYYEEEERQRGNFPDRFSGHQFPNYSSELNVNALLLGDSALYLCASSLISGGQETQYFGPGTRLLVL.

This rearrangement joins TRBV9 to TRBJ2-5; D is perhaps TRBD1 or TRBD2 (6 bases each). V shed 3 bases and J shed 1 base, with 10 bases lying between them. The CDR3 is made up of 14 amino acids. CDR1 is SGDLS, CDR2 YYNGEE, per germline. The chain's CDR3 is CASSEGGGQETQYF. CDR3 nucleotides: TGTGCCAGCAGCGAGGGGGGCGGCCAAGAGACCCAGTACTTC.

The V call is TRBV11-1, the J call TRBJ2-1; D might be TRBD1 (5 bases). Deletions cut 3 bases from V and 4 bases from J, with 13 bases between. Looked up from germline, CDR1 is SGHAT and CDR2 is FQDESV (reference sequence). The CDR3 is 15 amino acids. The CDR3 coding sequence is TGTGCCAGCAGCTTTTCAGTAGGGGAATACAATGAGCAGTTCTTC. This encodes CASSFSVGEYNEQFF.

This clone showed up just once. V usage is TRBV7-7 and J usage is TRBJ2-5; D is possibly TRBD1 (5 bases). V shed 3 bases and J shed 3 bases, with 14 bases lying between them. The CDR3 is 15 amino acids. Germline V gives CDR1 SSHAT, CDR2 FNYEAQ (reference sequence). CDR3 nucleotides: TGTGCCAGCAGCTTCCTAAGGGGCCCCAAAGAGACCCAGTACTTC. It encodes CASSFLRGPKETQYF.

The CDR3 nucleotides are TGCAGCGTTGAGTCGGGGCTCAATCAGCCCCAGCATTTT. Residues: CSVESGLNQPQHF. The genes are TRBV29-1 and TRBJ1-5; D may be TRBD1 (5 bases). CDR1 is SQVTM and CDR2 is ANQGSEA in the germline V gene. V was shortened by 3 bases and J by 3 bases, with 9 bases between the two germline ends. The CDR3 is 13 amino acids.

The CDR3 loop reads CASSYSNRGLDEQFF. The CDR3 DNA sequence: TGTGCCAGCAGTTACTCGAACAGGGGGCTAGATGAGCAGTTCTTC. The chain joins TRBV6-5 to TRBJ2-1; TRBD1 matches at 9 bases. Unmatched junction bases numbered 5, after V lost 0 bases and J lost 8 bases. CDR3 length: 15 residues. CDR1 is MNHEY and CDR2 is SVGAGI in the germline V gene.

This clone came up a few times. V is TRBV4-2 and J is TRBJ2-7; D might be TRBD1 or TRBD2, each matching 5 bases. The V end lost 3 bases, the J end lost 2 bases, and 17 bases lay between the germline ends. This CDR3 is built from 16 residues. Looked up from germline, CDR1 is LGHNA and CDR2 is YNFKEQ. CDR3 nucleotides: TGTGCCAGCAGCCAGGAATCCGGGACGGGGACCTACGAGCAGTACTTC. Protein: CASSQESGTGTYEQYF.

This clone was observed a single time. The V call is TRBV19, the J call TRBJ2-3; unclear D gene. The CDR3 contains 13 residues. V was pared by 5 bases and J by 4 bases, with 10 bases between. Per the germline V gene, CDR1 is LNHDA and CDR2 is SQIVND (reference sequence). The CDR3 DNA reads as TGTGCCAGTAGTGCCCGAACGTCAGATACGCAGTATTTT. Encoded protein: CASSARTSDTQYF.

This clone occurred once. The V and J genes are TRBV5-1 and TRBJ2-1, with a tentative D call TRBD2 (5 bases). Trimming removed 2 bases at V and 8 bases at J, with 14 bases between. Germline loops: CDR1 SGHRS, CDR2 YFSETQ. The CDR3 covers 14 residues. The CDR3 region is CASSFSPVSDEQFF. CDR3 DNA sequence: TGCGCCAGCAGCTTTAGTCCGGTTAGCGATGAGCAGTTCTTC.

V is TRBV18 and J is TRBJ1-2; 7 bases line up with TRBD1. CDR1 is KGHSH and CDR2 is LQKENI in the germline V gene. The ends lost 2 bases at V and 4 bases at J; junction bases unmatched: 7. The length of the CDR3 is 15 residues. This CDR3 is CASSPGEDRPYGYTF. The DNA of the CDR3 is TGTGCCAGCTCACCAGGGGAGGACAGGCCCTATGGCTACACCTTC. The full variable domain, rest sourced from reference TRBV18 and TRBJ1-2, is NAGVMQNPRHLVRRRGQEARLRCSPMKGHSHVYWYRQLPEEGLKFMVYLQKENIIDESGMPKERFSAEFPKEGPSILRIQQVVRGDSAAYFCASSPGEDRPYGYTFGSGTRLTVV.

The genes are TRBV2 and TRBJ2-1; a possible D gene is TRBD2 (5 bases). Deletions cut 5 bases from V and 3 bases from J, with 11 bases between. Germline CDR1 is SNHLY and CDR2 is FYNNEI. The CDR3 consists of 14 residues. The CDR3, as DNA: TGTGCCAGCAGTTCCATAAGCGGCTACAATGAGCAGTTCTTC. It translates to CASSSISGYNEQFF.

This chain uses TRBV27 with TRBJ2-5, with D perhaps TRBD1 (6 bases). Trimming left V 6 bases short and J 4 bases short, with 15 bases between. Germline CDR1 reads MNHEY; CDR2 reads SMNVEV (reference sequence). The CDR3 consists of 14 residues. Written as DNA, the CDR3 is TGTGCCAGCAGCCCACCACAGGGTGCAGAGACCCAGTACTTC. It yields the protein CASSPPQGAETQYF.

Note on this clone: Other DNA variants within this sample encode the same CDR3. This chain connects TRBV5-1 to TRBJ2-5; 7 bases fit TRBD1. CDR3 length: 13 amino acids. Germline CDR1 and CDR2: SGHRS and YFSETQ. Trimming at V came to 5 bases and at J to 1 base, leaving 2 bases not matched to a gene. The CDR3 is CASRPGGQETQYF. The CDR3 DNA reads TGCGCCAGCAGGCCAGGGGGCCAAGAGACCCAGTACTTC.

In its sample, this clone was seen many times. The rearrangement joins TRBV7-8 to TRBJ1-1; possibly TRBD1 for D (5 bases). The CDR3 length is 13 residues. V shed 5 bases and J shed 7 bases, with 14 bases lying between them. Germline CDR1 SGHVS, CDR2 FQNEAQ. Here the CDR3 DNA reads TGTGCCAGCAGCGCGGAGAGGGGAAGTGAAGCTTTCTTT. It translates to CASSAERGSEAFF.

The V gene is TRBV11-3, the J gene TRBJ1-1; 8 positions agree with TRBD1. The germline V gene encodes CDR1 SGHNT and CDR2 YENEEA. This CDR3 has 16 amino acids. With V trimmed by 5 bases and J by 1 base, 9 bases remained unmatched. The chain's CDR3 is CASSLGQGRGNTEAFF. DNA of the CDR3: TGTGCCAGCAGCCTCGGACAGGGTAGGGGGAACACTGAAGCTTTCTTT.

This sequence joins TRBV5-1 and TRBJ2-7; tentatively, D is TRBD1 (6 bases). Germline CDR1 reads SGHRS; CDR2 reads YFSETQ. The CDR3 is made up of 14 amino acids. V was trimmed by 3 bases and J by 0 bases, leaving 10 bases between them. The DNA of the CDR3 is TGCGCCAGCAGCTGGGGGCCGAGCTCCTACGAGCAGTACTTC. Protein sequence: CASSWGPSSYEQYF. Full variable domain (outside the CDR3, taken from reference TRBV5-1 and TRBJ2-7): KAGVTQTPRYLIKTRGQQVTLSCSPISGHRSVSWYQQTPGQGLQFLFEYFSETQRNKGNFPGRFSGRQFSNSRSEMNVSTLELGDSALYLCASSWGPSSYEQYFGPGTRLTVT.